These 25 T cell receptor beta chains came from one sample sequenced in a study of blood T cell repertoires in COVID-19. Assay: immunoSEQ multiplex PCR; the TCRdb copy retains only in-frame clones and omits some. The data contain about 260,000 clones, about 86% of them singletons. Sequencing was done on a sample of peripheral blood. These receptors all stem from a man aged 30 to 39 with active or convalescent COVID-19.

The rearrangement joins TRBV7-3 to TRBJ2-5, with 7 bases lining up with TRBD1. Trimming removed 3 bases from V and 4 bases from J; junction bases left unmatched: 8. CDR3 length: 15 residues. Germline values: CDR1 SGHTA, CDR2 FQGTGA. In DNA, the CDR3 is TGTGCCAGCAGCTTGGGGACAGCGGAGGCAGAGACCCAGTACTTC. Encoded protein: CASSLGTAEAETQYF.

Here the CDR3 DNA reads TGTGCCAGCAGCTTGGGGGCAGGGGCCACGAACACTGAAGCTTTCTTT. Its translation: CASSLGAGATNTEAFF. The chain is built from TRBV5-4 and TRBJ1-1, with D possibly matching TRBD1 (6 bases). Germline V gene sequence: CDR1 SGHNT, CDR2 YYREEE (reference sequence). Between the trimmed V and J ends, which lost 0 bases and 1 base, there was a span of 13 bases. The CDR3 contains 16 residues.

The chain couples TRBV4-3 to TRBJ1-2, with unresolved D. The CDR3 is 15 residues long. The germline V gene has CDR1 LGHNA and CDR2 YSLEER. Trimming took off 2 bases at V and 2 bases at J, with 12 bases between the two ends. CDR3 residues: CASSQSAGVNYGYTF. CDR3 sequence (DNA): TGCGCCAGCAGCCAATCCGCCGGAGTCAACTATGGCTACACCTTC.

Here the CDR3 reads CASSPTGPGQGAHEQYF. CDR3 coding DNA: TGTGCCAGCAGCCCCACCGGTCCGGGACAGGGGGCTCACGAGCAGTACTTC. V is TRBV7-8 and J is TRBJ2-7; 12 positions match TRBD1. The CDR3 runs 17 residues. Trimming cost V 5 bases and J 5 bases; bases outside gene matches: 13. CDR1 SGHVS and CDR2 FQNEAQ come from the germline V gene.

The V call is TRBV11-2, the J call TRBJ2-5, with D perhaps matching TRBD1 (5 bases). This CDR3 has 15 amino acids. In germline, CDR1 is SGHAT, CDR2 FQNNGV. V lost 7 bases to trimming and J lost 3 bases, with 18 bases between them. The CDR3 DNA follows: TGTGCCAGCACCCATAGGGGTACTTTCGAAGAGACCCAGTACTTC. Translating it yields CASTHRGTFEETQYF. Looking up the rest from reference TRBV11-2 and TRBJ2-5 gives the full variable domain: EAGVAQSPRYKIIEKRQSVAFWCNPISGHATLYWYQQILGQGPKLLIQFQNNGVVDDSQLPKDRFSAERLKGVDSTLKIQPAKLEDSAVYLCASTHRGTFEETQYFGPGTRLLVL.

The chain employs TRBV10-3 and TRBJ2-1; D gene ambiguous. The CDR3 sequence is 11 residues long. Germline V lookup: CDR1 ENHRY, CDR2 SYGVKD. The germline V and J ends were trimmed by 3 bases and 10 bases, with 7 bases remaining between them. CDR3 region: CAISETKEQFF. Here the CDR3 DNA reads TGTGCCATCAGTGAAACTAAGGAGCAGTTCTTC.

V gene TRBV27 combines with J gene TRBJ1-5; perhaps TRBD1 as D (6 bases). Trimming cost V 5 bases and J 5 bases, with 22 bases left between them. The CDR3 consists of 17 residues. Germline loops: CDR1 MNHEY, CDR2 SMNVEV (reference sequence). Written as DNA, the CDR3 is TGTGCCAGCAGTCCCCTACCCACAGGGTATCCAGATCAGCCCCAGCATTTT. Translated, it gives CASSPLPTGYPDQPQHF.

This sequence joins TRBV7-9 and TRBJ2-7; the D is unclear. This CDR3 is 15 amino acids long. Germline V CDR1 and CDR2: SEHNR, FQNEAQ (reference sequence). The ends were cut back, 0 bases at V and 1 base at J, with 10 bases in the middle. CDR3 nucleotide sequence: TGTGCCAGCAGCTTAGCGCTAGGTCCATCCTACGAGCAGTACTTC. Translation gives CASSLALGPSYEQYF.

The chain joins TRBV6-2 or TRBV6-3 to TRBJ2-3; no clear D gene. The germline CDR1 and CDR2 sequences are MNHEY and SVGEGT. The V end lost 5 bases, the J end lost 4 bases, and 13 bases lay between the germline ends. The CDR3 has 14 amino acids. The CDR3, as DNA: TGTGCCAGCAGTGCATACATTCTAGCAGATACGCAGTATTTT. The encoded protein is CASSAYILADTQYF.

The chain links TRBV5-5 to TRBJ1-4, with TRBD1 matching 10 bases. V shed 4 bases, J shed 6 bases, and the junction held 6 bases outside the gene matches. Germline V gives CDR1 SGHKS, CDR2 YYEKEE (reference sequence). This CDR3 is 15 amino acids long. CDR3 bases: TGTGCCAGCAGCCGCGACAGGGGGCGAGATGAAAAACTGTTTTTT. It encodes CASSRDRGRDEKLFF.

This clone occurred once. The chain joins TRBV30 to TRBJ2-7; 9 bases are shared with TRBD1. CDR3 size: 16 residues. The trim removed 1 base at V and 2 bases at J, leaving 9 bases unmatched. Germline lookup yields CDR1 GTSNPN and CDR2 SVGIG (reference sequence). The DNA for the CDR3 is TGTGCCTGGAGTGACCCCGGACAGGGGATAACCTACGAGCAGTACTTC. This sequence encodes CAWSDPGQGITYEQYF.

V is TRBV28 and J is TRBJ2-1; 10 nucleotides agree with TRBD2. Unmatched junction bases numbered 5, after V lost 6 bases and J lost 0 bases. The germline V gene has CDR1 MDHEN and CDR2 SYDVKM. This CDR3 spans 16 amino acids. In DNA, the CDR3 is TGTGCCAGCAGGAGACTAGCGGGTAGCTCCTACAATGAGCAGTTCTTC. Translated: CASRRLAGSSYNEQFF.

This clone has a single count. V and J are TRBV5-5 and TRBJ1-3, with D possibly matching TRBD1 (5 bases). Trimming left V 0 bases short and J 2 bases short, with 15 bases between. Germline CDR1 and CDR2: SGHKS and YYEKEE (reference sequence). The CDR3 contains 17 residues. This CDR3 reads CASSLAMGQGPGNTIYF. CDR3 sequence (DNA): TGTGCCAGCAGCTTGGCGATGGGGCAGGGCCCTGGAAACACCATATATTTT.

The rearrangement uses TRBV7-2 and TRBJ1-1; no firm D call. The CDR3 length is 15 residues. The germline gives CDR1 SGHTA, CDR2 FQGNSA. Trimming removed 5 bases at V and 1 base at J, with 14 bases between. The CDR3 nucleotides are TGTGCCAGCAGCCCAGCGCCGCCAGAGAACACTGAAGCTTTCTTT. Protein product: CASSPAPPENTEAFF.

This chain connects TRBV7-9 to TRBJ1-4; D gene ambiguous. V lost 5 bases, J lost 6 bases, and 16 bases lay in between. In germline, CDR1 is SEHNR, CDR2 FQNEAQ (reference sequence). There are 15 residues in the CDR3. This chain's CDR3 is CASSLNAGGHEKLFF. In DNA form, the CDR3 reads TGTGCCAGCAGCCTTAATGCGGGTGGACATGAAAAACTGTTTTTT.

V usage is TRBV4-1 and J usage is TRBJ1-6; 8 bases fit TRBD1. Per the germline V gene, CDR1 is MGHRA and CDR2 is YSYEKL. The CDR3 runs to 17 residues. V was pared by 4 bases and J by 6 bases, with 11 bases of the junction left unmatched. For the CDR3, the DNA is TGCGCCAGCAGCCGTGGAGCCTCAGGGGGCGCTAATTCACCCCTCCACTTT. Translating gives CASSRGASGGANSPLHF.

This chain uses TRBV7-9 with TRBJ2-3; 13 nucleotides agree with TRBD2. CDR3 size: 14 residues. V was clipped by 5 bases and J by 6 bases; unmatched bases: 2. CDR1 and CDR2 (germline): SEHNR, FQNEAQ (reference sequence). CDR3 protein: CASSTGLAGDTQYF. Written as DNA, the CDR3 is TGTGCCAGCAGCACGGGACTAGCGGGGGATACGCAGTATTTT.

The J gene is TRBJ1-4, the V gene TRBV4-1; TRBD1 matches 7 bases. The CDR3 is 16 residues long. Germline V gives CDR1 MGHRA, CDR2 YSYEKL. Germline trimming cut 0 bases from V and 7 bases from J; bases unmatched to any gene: 8. The CDR3 loop reads CASSQDSGTVGEKLFF. The CDR3 nucleotides are TGCGCCAGCAGCCAAGACTCCGGGACAGTAGGTGAAAAACTGTTTTTT.

The genes are TRBV9 and TRBJ1-2; D gene ambiguous. Germline CDR1 and CDR2: SGDLS and YYNGEE. This CDR3 spans 13 amino acids. V was shortened by 4 bases and J by 6 bases, with 13 bases between the two germline ends. This CDR3 reads CASSPQKWHGYTF. DNA for the CDR3: TGTGCCAGCAGCCCTCAGAAATGGCATGGCTACACCTTC.

The J gene is TRBJ1-1, the V gene TRBV5-1; TRBD1 agrees at 9 bases. With 4 bases clipped from V and 4 bases from J, the junction kept 8 bases outside the gene matches. Germline V lookup: CDR1 SGHRS, CDR2 YFSETQ. The CDR3 spans 15 residues. The chain's CDR3 is CASSAITGGVTEAFF. DNA of the CDR3: TGCGCCAGCAGCGCTATAACAGGGGGCGTCACTGAAGCTTTCTTT.

This rearrangement joins TRBV3-1 (or the pseudogene TRBV3-2) to TRBJ2-5; 10 bases map to TRBD2. CDR3 length equals 15 residues. Trimming at V came to 3 bases and at J to 2 bases, leaving 3 bases not matched to a gene. Germline V lookup: CDR1 LGHDT, CDR2 YNNKEL (reference sequence). The CDR3 sequence: CASSQNSGGQETQYF. Here the CDR3 DNA reads TGTGCCAGCAGCCAGAATAGCGGGGGGCAAGAGACCCAGTACTTC.

This sequence joins TRBV2 and TRBJ2-1; D call uncertain. Trimming pared 5 bases from V and 9 bases from J, leaving 11 bases between. The CDR3 has 12 amino acids. The germline CDR1 and CDR2 sequences are SNHLY and FYNNEI. CDR3 residues: CASSLQQIEQFF. The CDR3 coding sequence is TGTGCCAGCAGTCTTCAACAGATTGAGCAGTTCTTC.

In the case of this clone: One end of the junction fails to match germline, which may point to a read error. Within the sample, other DNA sequences also encode this same CDR3. The chain recombines TRBV10-1 with TRBJ2-7; the match to TRBD2 covers 8 bases. Per the germline V gene, CDR1 is WNHNN and CDR2 is SYGVQD (reference sequence). The CDR3 spans 12 residues. This CDR3 is CASSAGDYEQYF. The CDR3 DNA reads TGCGCCAGTTCAGCGGGGGACTACGAGCAGTATTTC.

The chain carries TRBV6-5 and TRBJ1-5; maybe TRBD1 (5 bases). Trimming stripped 6 bases from V and 0 bases from J, with 12 bases between. CDR1 is MNHEY and CDR2 is SVGAGI in the germline V gene. This CDR3 has 15 residues. DNA for the CDR3: TGTGCCAGCAGAAGAGACAGCCTTAGCAATCAGCCCCAGCATTTT. It is translated as CASRRDSLSNQPQHF.

The chain couples TRBV5-1 to TRBJ1-6, with TRBD1 identical over 10 bases. V shed 2 bases, J shed 4 bases, and the junction held 12 bases outside the gene matches. Per germline, CDR1 SGHRS and CDR2 YFSETQ. The CDR3 totals 19 residues. As DNA, the CDR3 is TGCGCCAGCAGCTTAGCCCCCGGGACAGGGGACATTTATAATTCACCCCTCCACTTT. It codes for CASSLAPGTGDIYNSPLHF.